This TCR beta chain was recorded in a study of T cell changes during pregnancy in multiple sclerosis. CDR3 length equals 17 residues. In germline, CDR1 is SGHAT, CDR2 FQNNGV. V gave up 0 bases and J gave up 6 bases; unmatched junction bases: 12. Measured with immunoSEQ multiplex PCR; TCRdb has only the in-frame clones, and not every one. The table shows approximately 41,000 clones, with roughly nine tenths occurring only once. V gene TRBV11-2 combines with J gene TRBJ2-7, with 9 bases lining up with TRBD2. The input for sequencing was CD4+ T cells from peripheral blood mononuclear cells, taken in the first trimester of pregnancy. The sequence was obtained from a female donor with multiple sclerosis, enrolled in a pregnancy study. The CDR3 loop is CASSLDMGSGRGVEQYF. The CDR3 coding sequence is TGTGCCAGCAGCTTAGATATGGGTAGCGGGAGAGGCGTCGAGCAGTACTTC.